This passage covers 10 T cell receptor beta chains from one sample sequenced in a study of low-dose radiotherapy and immunotherapy resistance in tumors. First-strand cDNA relied on TRAV- and TRBV-specific primers spanning alpha and beta chains. PCR amplification of the TCRs was performed with Phusion for about 20 PCR cycles, and it relied on a constant-region primer together with a V-primer adapter. One entry per CDR3 protein, called by TCRdb with MiXCR from the reads. In the table there are around 6,700 distinct CDR3 sequences, approximately 71% of which are singletons. These receptors were collected from a human donor with advanced metastatic prostate, ovarian, gallbladder or colorectal cancer (not recorded which). This table probably holds off-target reads from a library built for another chain.

The rearrangement uses TRBV6-6 and TRBJ2-7, with D unresolved. Germline assignment: CDR1 MNHNY and CDR2 SVGAGI (reference sequence). Trimming removed 6 bases at V and 2 bases at J, with 5 bases between. This CDR3 spans 11 amino acids. CDR3 sequence reads: CASSPAYEQYF. The CDR3 DNA sequence: TGTGCCAGCAGCCCAGCCTACGAGCAGTACTTC.

The chain carries TRBV9 and TRBJ2-5, with unresolved D. The ends were cut back, 2 bases at V and 2 bases at J, with 7 bases in the middle. The germline CDR1 and CDR2 sequences are SGDLS and YYNGEE. The CDR3 loop spans 13 amino acids. CDR3: CASSVSAQETQYF. CDR3 in DNA: TGTGCCAGCAGCGTTTCAGCGCAAGAGACCCAGTACTTC. Filled out from reference TRBV9 and TRBJ2-5, the complete variable domain reads DSGVTQTPKHLITATGQRVTLRCSPRSGDLSVYWYQQSLDQGLQFLIQYYNGEERAKGNILERFSAQQFPDLHSELNLSSLELGDSALYFCASSVSAQETQYFGPGTRLLVL.

The chain uses TRBV19 and TRBJ2-6; TRBD1 matches at 7 bases. Per germline, CDR1 LNHDA and CDR2 SQIVND (reference sequence). The CDR3 totals 16 residues. V lost 5 bases to trimming and J lost 2 bases; unmatched junction nucleotides: 6. CDR3 residues: CASSVTGDTGANVLTF. The CDR3 DNA sequence: TGTGCCAGTAGTGTTACAGGGGATACTGGGGCCAACGTCCTGACTTTC.

The rearrangement joins TRBV24-1 to TRBJ2-1, with D uncertain. Trimming left V 9 bases short and J 4 bases short, with 6 bases between. Per the germline V gene, CDR1 is KGHDR and CDR2 is SFDVKD. There are 11 residues in the CDR3. The CDR3 DNA reads TGTGCCACCGGTGTTTACAATGAGCAGTTCTTC. It translates to CATGVYNEQFF.

This clonotype was detected a few times. The chain has TRBV28 and TRBJ2-7; the match to TRBD2 covers 8 bases. CDR3 length: 18 amino acids. Germline V lookup: CDR1 MDHEN, CDR2 SYDVKM. After removal of 5 bases from V and 4 bases from J, the junction contained 19 bases not matched to a gene. The CDR3 is CASSPGRLFSGGLYEQYF. The DNA of the CDR3 is TGTGCCAGCAGTCCCGGCCGCTTATTCTCGGGAGGGCTTTACGAGCAGTACTTC.

The chain carries TRBV12-3 or TRBV12-4 and TRBJ1-1, with a tentative D call TRBD1 (5 bases). The CDR3 runs to 12 residues. V was shortened by 7 bases and J by 7 bases, with 13 bases between the two germline ends. The CDR3 reads CASNRGENEAFF. CDR3 nucleotide sequence: TGTGCCAGCAACCGGGGCGAGAATGAAGCTTTCTTT.

The rearrangement joins TRBV13 to TRBJ2-1; no clear D gene. V gave up 5 bases and J gave up 2 bases, with 16 bases separating them. This CDR3 spans 16 amino acids. CDR1 and CDR2 (germline): PRHDT, FYEKMQ (reference sequence). DNA of the CDR3: TGTGCCAGCAGCGAGCCGGACGGGTCGCCCTACAATGAGCAGTTCTTC. This gives the protein CASSEPDGSPYNEQFF.

This clonotype was picked up a small number of times. V and J are TRBV9 and TRBJ2-7; D gene ambiguous. The ends were cut back, 0 bases at V and 4 bases at J, with 5 bases in the middle. CDR1 and CDR2 (germline): SGDLS, YYNGEE. This CDR3 contains 12 residues. CDR3 sequence reads: CASSVARYEQYF. As DNA, the CDR3 is TGTGCCAGCAGCGTAGCTAGGTACGAGCAGTACTTC.

The chain recombines TRBV6-8 with TRBJ2-3; 7 bases line up with TRBD1. The V and J ends lost 6 bases and 4 bases, in that order; junction bases with no gene match: 10. Germline CDR1 reads MNHGY; CDR2 reads SAAAGT. This CDR3 contains 15 residues. The CDR3 DNA reads as TGTGCCAGCAGGGAAATAGACAGGGAAGCAGATACGCAGTATTTT. This codes for CASREIDREADTQYF.

The rearrangement links TRBV5-1 to TRBJ2-1; D not certain. V was pared by 0 bases and J by 5 bases, with 3 bases between. CDR3 length: 12 amino acids. Germline CDR1 and CDR2: SGHRS and YFSETQ. In DNA, the CDR3 is TGCGCCAGCAGCTTGGGGAACAATGAGCAGTTCTTC. This sequence encodes CASSLGNNEQFF.